Following are 13 T cell receptor beta chains from one sample sequenced in a study of blood T cell repertoires in COVID-19. Only in-frame clones appear in the TCRdb table, and some are missing; sequencing was by immunoSEQ multiplex PCR. The sample records 310,000 or so clones, around nine tenths being singletons. Sequenced sample: peripheral blood. These receptors were collected from a woman aged 25 to 39 with COVID-19, enrolled during active disease.

V gene TRBV6-1 combines with J gene TRBJ1-1, with D perhaps TRBD1 (5 bases). The CDR3 has 13 residues. The V end was cut by 1 base, the J end by 4 bases, with 7 bases between. Germline loops: CDR1 MNHNS, CDR2 SASEGT. Here the CDR3 DNA reads TGTGCCAGCAGTGAAGGACAGCCCACTGAAGCTTTCTTT. Translation gives CASSEGQPTEAFF.

The CDR3 bases are TGTGCCAGCAGCGCCGCCGGGACAGCGACCTACAATGAGCAGTTCTTC. Protein: CASSAAGTATYNEQFF. The chain combines TRBV9 with TRBJ2-1; TRBD1 matches at 7 bases. Losses at the gene ends were 3 bases for V and 2 bases for J; bases not matched to a gene: 8. This CDR3 has 16 amino acids. Germline V gene data show CDR1 as SGDLS and CDR2 as YYNGEE.

The DNA for the CDR3 is TGTGCCAGCAGCTTACCGTCCGGGACAGGGAAGTGGTTAAGCAATCAGCCCCAGCATTTT. Protein sequence: CASSLPSGTGKWLSNQPQHF. The chain links TRBV5-4 to TRBJ1-5, with TRBD1 identical over 9 bases. CDR3 length equals 20 residues. Trimming took 2 bases from V and 1 from J; bases not matched to a gene: 16. Germline CDR1 is SGHNT and CDR2 is YYREEE (reference sequence). The complete variable domain, with remaining parts taken from reference TRBV5-4 and TRBJ1-5, reads ETGVTQSPTHLIKTRGQQVTLRCSSQSGHNTVSWYQQALGQGPQFIFQYYREEENGRGNFPPRFSGLQFPNYSSELNVNALELDDSALYLCASSLPSGTGKWLSNQPQHFGDGTRLSIL.

This clone has a handful of counts. The chain joins TRBV18 to TRBJ2-3, with TRBD1 identical over 7 bases. The V gene end was trimmed by 3 bases and the J gene end by 3 bases; junction bases not matched to a gene: 6. CDR3 length equals 15 residues. Germline values: CDR1 KGHSH, CDR2 LQKENI. The CDR3 region has the DNA TGTGCCAGCTCACCCGCCGGGACAGCTACAGATACGCAGTATTTT. Protein sequence: CASSPAGTATDTQYF.

V gene TRBV10-3 combines with J gene TRBJ1-1, with D unresolved. V dropped 3 bases and J dropped 4 bases, with 15 bases sitting between them. The length of the CDR3 is 15 residues. The germline gives CDR1 ENHRY, CDR2 SYGVKD. The CDR3 bases are TGTGCCATCAGTGATCTTCCGGGGAGACGCACTGAAGCTTTCTTT. It is translated as CAISDLPGRRTEAFF.

This clone was picked up one time. The chain couples TRBV3-1 (or the pseudogene TRBV3-2) to TRBJ2-5, with 11 bases matching TRBD2. The germline V gene encodes CDR1 LGHDT and CDR2 YNNKEL (reference sequence). V lost 1 base and J lost 4; bases outside the gene matches: 5. CDR3 size: 16 residues. The CDR3 sequence: CASSQVSGRDRETQYF. The CDR3, as DNA: TGTGCCAGCAGCCAAGTTAGCGGGAGGGATAGAGAGACCCAGTACTTC.

This chain links TRBV6-5 with TRBJ1-2, with D hard to call. V was clipped by 7 bases and J by 2 bases, with 17 bases between them. This CDR3 has 15 residues. Germline assignment: CDR1 MNHEY and CDR2 SVGAGI. As DNA, the CDR3 is TGTGCCAGCACCCACATCTGGGCACCCAACTATGGCTACACCTTC. Protein sequence: CASTHIWAPNYGYTF.

The rearrangement joins TRBV19 to TRBJ2-3, with TRBD2 matching 9 bases. Germline V gene lookup returns CDR1 LNHDA and CDR2 SQIVND (reference sequence). CDR3 length: 16 residues. The junction had 8 bases not matched to a gene; V was cut back by 4 bases and J by 3 bases. CDR3 sequence (DNA): TGTGCCAGTAGTAAATCGAGCGGGAGGATGACAGATACGCAGTATTTT. Amino acid sequence: CASSKSSGRMTDTQYF.

The CDR3 sequence: CASSLRREITDTQYF. The CDR3 DNA reads TGTGCCAGCAGTTTAAGGCGGGAAATCACAGATACGCAGTATTTT. This chain joins TRBV28 and TRBJ2-3; D is possibly TRBD2 (6 bases). Germline lookup yields CDR1 MDHEN and CDR2 SYDVKM. The length of the CDR3 is 15 residues. V gave up 2 bases and J gave up 2 bases, with 11 bases separating them.

This clone was counted a few times. The V and J genes are TRBV6-4 and TRBJ1-5, with D possibly matching TRBD1 (6 bases). Germline CDR1 and CDR2: MRHNA and SNTAGT. V lost 8 bases to trimming and J lost 6 bases, with 14 bases between them. This CDR3 is 13 amino acids long. The CDR3 loop is CASATGIGQPQHF. CDR3 sequence (DNA): TGTGCCAGCGCCACAGGGATCGGTCAGCCCCAGCATTTT.

This chain uses TRBV7-2 with TRBJ2-4; D gene uncertain. CDR1 SGHTA and CDR2 FQGNSA come from the germline V gene. The V end lost 2 bases, the J end lost 9 bases, and 14 bases lay between the germline ends. The CDR3 extends over 14 amino acids. The CDR3, as DNA: TGTGCCAGCAGCTTATCCCCCCCGCTAGTCATTCAGTACTTC. Translation gives CASSLSPPLVIQYF. Using reference TRBV7-2 and TRBJ2-4 for the parts outside the CDR3, the full variable domain is GAGVSQSPSNKVTEKGKDVELRCDPISGHTALYWYRQSLGQGLEFLIYFQGNSAPDKSGLPSDRFSAERTGGSVSTLTIQRTQQEDSAVYLCASSLSPPLVIQYFGAGTRLSVL.

J is TRBJ2-5 and V is TRBV19; 7 bases fit TRBD1. The CDR3 is 12 residues long. Germline V lookup: CDR1 LNHDA, CDR2 SQIVND (reference sequence). V lost 8 bases and J lost 4; bases outside the gene matches: 4. This CDR3 reads CASSGGRETQYF. In DNA, the CDR3 is TGTGCCAGTTCAGGGGGTAGAGAGACCCAGTACTTC.

CDR3 DNA sequence: TGTGCCAGCAGCTCAGGACAGGGTAGTAATTCACCCCTCCACTTT. Translating gives CASSSGQGSNSPLHF. This chain connects TRBV7-6 to TRBJ1-6; the match to TRBD1 covers 8 bases. The CDR3 runs 15 residues. The ends lost 4 bases at V and 6 bases at J; junction bases unmatched: 5. CDR1 and CDR2 from the germline V gene are SGHVS and FNYEAQ. The full variable domain, in which reference TRBV7-6 and TRBJ1-6 provide the parts outside the CDR3, is GAGVSQSPRYKVTKRGQDVALRCDPISGHVSLYWYRQALGQGPEFLTYFNYEAQQDKSGLPNDRFSAERPEGSISTLTIQRTEQRDSAMYRCASSSGQGSNSPLHFGNGTRLTVT.